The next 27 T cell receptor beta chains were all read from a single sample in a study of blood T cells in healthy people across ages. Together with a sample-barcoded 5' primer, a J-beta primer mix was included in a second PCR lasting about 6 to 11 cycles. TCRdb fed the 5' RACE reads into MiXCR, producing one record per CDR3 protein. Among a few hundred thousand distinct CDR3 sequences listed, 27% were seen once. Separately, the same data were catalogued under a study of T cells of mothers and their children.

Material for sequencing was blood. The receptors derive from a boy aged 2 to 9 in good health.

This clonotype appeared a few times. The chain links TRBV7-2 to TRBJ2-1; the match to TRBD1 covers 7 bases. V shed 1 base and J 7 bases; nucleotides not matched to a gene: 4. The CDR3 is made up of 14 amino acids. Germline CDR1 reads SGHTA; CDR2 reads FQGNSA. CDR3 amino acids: CASSLVGRGNEQFF. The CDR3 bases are TGTGCCAGCAGCTTAGTAGGCAGGGGGAATGAGCAGTTCTTC.

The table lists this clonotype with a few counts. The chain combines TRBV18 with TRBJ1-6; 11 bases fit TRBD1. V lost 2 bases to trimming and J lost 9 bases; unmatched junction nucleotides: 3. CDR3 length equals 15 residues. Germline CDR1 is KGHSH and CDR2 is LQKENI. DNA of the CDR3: TGTGCCAGCTCACCAGAGGGACAGGGGGGTTCACCCCTCCACTTT. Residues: CASSPEGQGGSPLHF. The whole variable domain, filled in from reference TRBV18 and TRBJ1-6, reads NAGVMQNPRHLVRRRGQEARLRCSPMKGHSHVYWYRQLPEEGLKFMVYLQKENIIDESGMPKERFSAEFPKEGPSILRIQQVVRGDSAAYFCASSPEGQGGSPLHFGNGTRLTVT.

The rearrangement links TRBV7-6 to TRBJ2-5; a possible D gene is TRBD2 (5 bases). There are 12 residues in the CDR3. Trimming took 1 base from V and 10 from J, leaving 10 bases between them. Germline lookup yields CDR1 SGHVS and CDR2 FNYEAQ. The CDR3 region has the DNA TGTGCCAGCAGCTTAGTTAGCGCCGTCCAGTACTTC. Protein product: CASSLVSAVQYF.

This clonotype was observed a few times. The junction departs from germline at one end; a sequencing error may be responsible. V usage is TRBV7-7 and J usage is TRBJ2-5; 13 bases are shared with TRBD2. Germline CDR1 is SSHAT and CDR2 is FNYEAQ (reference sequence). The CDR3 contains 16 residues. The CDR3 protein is CASSLGLAGAGETQYF. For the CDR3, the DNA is TGTGCTAGCAGCTTAGGACTAGCGGGGGCCGGAGAGACCCAGTACTTC.

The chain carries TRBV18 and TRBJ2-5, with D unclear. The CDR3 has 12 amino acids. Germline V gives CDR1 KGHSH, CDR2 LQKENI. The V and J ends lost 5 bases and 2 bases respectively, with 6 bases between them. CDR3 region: CASSTRQETQYF. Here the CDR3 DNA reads TGTGCCAGCTCAACCCGGCAAGAGACCCAGTACTTC. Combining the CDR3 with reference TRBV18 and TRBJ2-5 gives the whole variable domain NAGVMQNPRHLVRRRGQEARLRCSPMKGHSHVYWYRQLPEEGLKFMVYLQKENIIDESGMPKERFSAEFPKEGPSILRIQQVVRGDSAAYFCASSTRQETQYFGPGTRLLVL.

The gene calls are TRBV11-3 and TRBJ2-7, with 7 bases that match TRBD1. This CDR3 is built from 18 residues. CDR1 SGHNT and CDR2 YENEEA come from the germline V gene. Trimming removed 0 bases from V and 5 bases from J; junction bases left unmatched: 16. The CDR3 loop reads CASSLDQIQGTLYNEQYF. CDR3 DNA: TGTGCCAGCAGCTTAGACCAGATACAGGGGACCCTTTACAACGAGCAGTACTTC.

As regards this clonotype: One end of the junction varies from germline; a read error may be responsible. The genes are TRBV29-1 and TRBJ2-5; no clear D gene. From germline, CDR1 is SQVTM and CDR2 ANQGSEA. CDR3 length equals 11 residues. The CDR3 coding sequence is TGCAGCGTTGAATCGAGAGAGATCCAGTACTTC. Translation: CSVESREIQYF.

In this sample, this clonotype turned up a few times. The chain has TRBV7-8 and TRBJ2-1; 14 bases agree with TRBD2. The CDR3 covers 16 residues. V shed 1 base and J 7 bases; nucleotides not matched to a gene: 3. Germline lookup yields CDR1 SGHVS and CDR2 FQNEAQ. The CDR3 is CASSLGGLAGVNEQFF. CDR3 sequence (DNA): TGTGCCAGCAGCTTAGGGGGACTAGCGGGAGTGAATGAGCAGTTCTTC.

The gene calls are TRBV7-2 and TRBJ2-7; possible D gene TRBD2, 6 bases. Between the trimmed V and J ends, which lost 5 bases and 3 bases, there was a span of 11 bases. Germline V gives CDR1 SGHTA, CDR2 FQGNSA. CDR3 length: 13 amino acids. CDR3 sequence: CASSRGSYYEQYF. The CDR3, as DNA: TGTGCCAGCAGCCGGGGGTCCTACTACGAGCAGTACTTC.

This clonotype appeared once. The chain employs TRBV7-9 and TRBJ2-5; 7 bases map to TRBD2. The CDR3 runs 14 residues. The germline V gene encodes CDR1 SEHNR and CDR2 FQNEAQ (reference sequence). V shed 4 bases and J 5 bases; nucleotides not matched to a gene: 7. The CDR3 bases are TGTGCCAGCAGCTCTATGGGACTACGGGAGACCCAGTACTTC. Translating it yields CASSSMGLRETQYF.

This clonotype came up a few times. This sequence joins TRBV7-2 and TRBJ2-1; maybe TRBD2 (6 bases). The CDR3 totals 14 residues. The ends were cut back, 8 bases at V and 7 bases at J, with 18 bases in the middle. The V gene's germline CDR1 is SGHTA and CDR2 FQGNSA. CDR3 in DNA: TGTGCCAGCTGGGGCGGGAAAGGGTCGAATGAGCAGTTCTTC. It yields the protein CASWGGKGSNEQFF.

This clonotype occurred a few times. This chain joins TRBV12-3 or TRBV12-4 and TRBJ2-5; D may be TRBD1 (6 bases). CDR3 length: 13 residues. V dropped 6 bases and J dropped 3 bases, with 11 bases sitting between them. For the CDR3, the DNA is TGTGCCAGCAGCCACTACAGGGAAGAGACCCAGTACTTC. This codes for CASSHYREETQYF.

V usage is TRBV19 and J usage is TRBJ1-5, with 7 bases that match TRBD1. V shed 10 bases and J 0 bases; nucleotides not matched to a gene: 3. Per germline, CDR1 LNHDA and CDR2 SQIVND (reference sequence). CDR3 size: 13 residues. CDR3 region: CATGGYSNQPQHF. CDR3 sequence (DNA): TGTGCCACAGGGGGATATAGCAATCAGCCCCAGCATTTT.

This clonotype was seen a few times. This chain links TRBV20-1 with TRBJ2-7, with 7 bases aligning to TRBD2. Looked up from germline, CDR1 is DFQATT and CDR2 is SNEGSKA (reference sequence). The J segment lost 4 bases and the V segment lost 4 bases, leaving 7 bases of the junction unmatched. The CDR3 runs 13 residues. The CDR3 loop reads CSAKHPGGYEQYF. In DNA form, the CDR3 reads TGCAGTGCTAAGCACCCGGGGGGTTACGAGCAGTACTTC.

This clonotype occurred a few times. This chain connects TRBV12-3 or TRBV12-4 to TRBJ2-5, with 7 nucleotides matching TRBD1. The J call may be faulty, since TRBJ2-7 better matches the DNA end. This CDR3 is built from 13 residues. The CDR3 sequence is CASTRDSTYEQYF. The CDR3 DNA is TGTGCCAGCACCCGGGACAGCACCTACGAGCAGTACTTC.

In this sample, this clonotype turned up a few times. In DNA, the CDR3 is TGTGCCAGCAGCGTAGGCAGAATAGGGGAAGAGCAGTACTTC. Protein: CASSVGRIGEEQYF. The V call is TRBV9, the J call TRBJ2-7, with D perhaps TRBD1 (5 bases). Between the trimmed V and J ends, which lost 0 bases and 7 bases, there was a span of 14 bases. From germline, CDR1 is SGDLS and CDR2 YYNGEE. This CDR3 contains 14 residues.

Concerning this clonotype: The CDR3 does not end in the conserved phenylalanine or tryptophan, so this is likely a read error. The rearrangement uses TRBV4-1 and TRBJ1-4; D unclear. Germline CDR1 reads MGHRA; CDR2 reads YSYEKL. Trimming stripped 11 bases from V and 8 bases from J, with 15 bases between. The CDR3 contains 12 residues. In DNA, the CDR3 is TGCGCCTCGCGGGGTAGTAACGAAAAACTGTTTTCT. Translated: CASRGSNEKLFS.

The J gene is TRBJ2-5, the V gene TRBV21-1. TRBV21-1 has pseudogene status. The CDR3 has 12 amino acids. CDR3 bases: TGTGCCAGCAGCAAAGTTGGGATGACCCAGTACTTC. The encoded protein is CASSKVGMTQYF.

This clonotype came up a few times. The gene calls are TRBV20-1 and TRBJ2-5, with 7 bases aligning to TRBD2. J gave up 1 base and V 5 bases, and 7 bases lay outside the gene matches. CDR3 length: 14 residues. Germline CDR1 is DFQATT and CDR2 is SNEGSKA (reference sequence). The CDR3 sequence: CSAYTERGQETQYF. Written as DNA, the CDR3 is TGCAGTGCTTATACTGAGCGGGGCCAAGAGACCCAGTACTTC.

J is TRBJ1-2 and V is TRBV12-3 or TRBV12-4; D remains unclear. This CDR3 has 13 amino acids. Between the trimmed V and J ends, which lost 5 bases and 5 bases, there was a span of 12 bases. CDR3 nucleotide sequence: TGTGCCAGCAGTCCCGGATTTGGGTATGGCTACACCTTC. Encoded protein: CASSPGFGYGYTF.

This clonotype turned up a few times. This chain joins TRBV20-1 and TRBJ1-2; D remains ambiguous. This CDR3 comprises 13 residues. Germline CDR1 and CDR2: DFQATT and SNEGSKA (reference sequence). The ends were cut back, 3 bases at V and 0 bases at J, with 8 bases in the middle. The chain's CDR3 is CSASSRSNYGYTF. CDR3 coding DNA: TGCAGTGCTAGTAGCAGATCTAACTATGGCTACACCTTC.

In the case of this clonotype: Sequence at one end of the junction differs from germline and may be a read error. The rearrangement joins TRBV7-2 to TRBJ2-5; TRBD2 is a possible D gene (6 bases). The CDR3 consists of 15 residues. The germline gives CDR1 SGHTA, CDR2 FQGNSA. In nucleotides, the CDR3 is TGTGGCAGCAGCGCCCCCTTGGGGGGCCAAGAGACCCAGTACTTC. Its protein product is CGSSAPLGGQETQYF.

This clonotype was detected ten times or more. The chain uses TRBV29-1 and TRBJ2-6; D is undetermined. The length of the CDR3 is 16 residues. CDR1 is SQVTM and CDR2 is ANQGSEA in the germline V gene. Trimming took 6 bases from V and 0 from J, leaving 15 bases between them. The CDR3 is CSVPGTTSSGANVLTF. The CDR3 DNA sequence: TGCAGCGTCCCGGGCACCACTTCCTCTGGGGCCAACGTCCTGACTTTC.

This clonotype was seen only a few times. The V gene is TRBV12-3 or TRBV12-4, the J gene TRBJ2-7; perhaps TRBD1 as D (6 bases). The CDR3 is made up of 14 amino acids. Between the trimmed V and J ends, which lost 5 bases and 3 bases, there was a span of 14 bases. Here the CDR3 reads CASSRAGTHYEQYF. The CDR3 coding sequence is TGTGCCAGCAGTCGAGCCGGGACACACTACGAGCAGTACTTC.

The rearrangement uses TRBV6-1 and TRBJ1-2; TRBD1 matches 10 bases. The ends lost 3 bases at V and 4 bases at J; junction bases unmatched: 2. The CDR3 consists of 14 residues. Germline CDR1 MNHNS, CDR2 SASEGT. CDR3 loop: CASSERTGGYGYTF. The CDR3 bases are TGTGCCAGCAGTGAGAGGACAGGGGGCTATGGCTACACCTTC.

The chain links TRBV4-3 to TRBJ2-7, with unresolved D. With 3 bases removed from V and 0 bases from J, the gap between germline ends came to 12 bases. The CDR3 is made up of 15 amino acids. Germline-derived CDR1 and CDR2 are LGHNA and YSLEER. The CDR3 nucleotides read TGCGCCAGCAGCCAGAGACTGACGAGCTCCTACGAGCAGTACTTC. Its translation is CASSQRLTSSYEQYF.

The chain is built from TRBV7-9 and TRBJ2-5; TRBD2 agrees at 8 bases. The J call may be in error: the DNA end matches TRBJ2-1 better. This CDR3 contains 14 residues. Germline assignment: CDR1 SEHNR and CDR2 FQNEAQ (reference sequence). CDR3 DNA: TGTGCCAGCAGCTCCTGGCGGGAGGACAATGAGCAGTTCTTC. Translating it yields CASSSWREDNEQFF.